Each of the 16 T cell receptor beta chains below was sequenced from the same sample in a study of CXCR3-negative and CXCR3-positive naive CD8 T cells. The TRB cDNA libraries were prepared by 5' RACE with UMI labels. TCRdb reprocessed the 5' RACE reads and keeps a single row for each CDR3 protein, giving no DNA. Here the sample table reports approximately 83,000 distinct CDR3 sequences. The sequencing sample was made of naive CXCR3- CD8+ T cells from blood. Subset here: CD45RO-CCR7+CD27+CD95- naive CD8+ T cells lacking CXCR3 (TNR3-). These receptors were obtained from a human donor in good health. Some clones in this sample may be carry-over from other donors' samples.

The chain recombines TRBV7-2 with TRBJ2-7. The CDR3 runs to 15 residues. The germline gives CDR1 SGHTA, CDR2 FQGNSA. The CDR3 sequence: CASSLDGRLVGEQYF.

The V and J genes are TRBV29-1 and TRBJ2-7; the TRBD1 assignment by TCRdb is unverifiable without DNA. The CDR3 extends over 12 amino acids. Germline V gene sequence: CDR1 SQVTM, CDR2 ANQGSEA. CDR3 loop: CSLWAGVGEQYF.

The chain has TRBV7-9 and TRBJ1-1; checking the TCRdb D call of TRBD1 is not possible without DNA. The CDR3 is 13 amino acids. In germline, CDR1 is SEHNR, CDR2 FQNEAQ (reference sequence). The chain's CDR3 is CASSPPGAAEAFF. Full variable domain (missing parts from reference TRBV7-9 and TRBJ1-1): DTGVSQNPRHKITKRGQNVTFRCDPISEHNRLYWYRQTLGQGPEFLTYFQNEAQLEKSRLLSDRFSAERPKGSFSTLEIQRTEQGDSAMYLCASSPPGAAEAFFGQGTRLTVV.

The chain links TRBV29-1 to TRBJ2-7; with no DNA, the TCRdb D assignment of TRBD2 cannot be verified. CDR1 and CDR2 from the germline V gene are SQVTM and ANQGSEA. This CDR3 is built from 12 residues. CDR3 loop: CSVMGSEGEQYF.

J is TRBJ2-1 and V is TRBV12-3 or TRBV12-4; the D call from TCRdb, TRBD2, cannot be confirmed without DNA. CDR3 size: 15 residues. CDR3 region: CASSLTSGSWDEQFF.

The rearrangement uses TRBV29-1 and TRBJ2-5; TCRdb reports TRBD1, a call that lacks DNA to check it against. The CDR3 is 14 residues long. Looked up from germline, CDR1 is SQVTM and CDR2 is ANQGSEA. The CDR3 spells CSVYLQVFQETQYF.

The chain recombines TRBV7-2 with TRBJ1-2; the D gene TCRdb calls, TRBD1, cannot be checked with no DNA. This CDR3 is built from 16 residues. Germline CDR1 and CDR2: SGHTA and FQGNSA. CDR3 sequence: CASSTGGGYRNYGYTF.

The chain carries TRBV20-1 and TRBJ1-6; TCRdb's D gene call, TRBD1, goes unchecked for lack of DNA. This CDR3 has 13 amino acids. The germline V gene encodes CDR1 DFQATT and CDR2 SNEGSKA (reference sequence). CDR3 loop: CSAPTGDNSPLHF.

The J gene is TRBJ1-1, the V gene TRBV28. The CDR3 is made up of 11 amino acids. From germline, CDR1 is MDHEN and CDR2 SYDVKM. The CDR3 region is CASRRSTEAFF. The variable domain in full, with the rest retrieved from reference TRBV28 and TRBJ1-1, is DVKVTQSSRYLVKRTGEKVFLECVQDMDHENMFWYRQDPGLGLRLIYFSYDVKMKEKGDIPEGYSVSREKKERFSLILESASTNQTSMYLCASRRSTEAFFGQGTRLTVV.

The chain joins TRBV10-2 to TRBJ2-3. Germline V CDR1 and CDR2: WSHSY, SAAADI. The CDR3 is made up of 16 amino acids. The CDR3 protein is CASSEITDVGADTQYF.

The chain has TRBV7-9 and TRBJ2-3; checking the TCRdb D call of TRBD1 is not possible without DNA. Germline CDR1 and CDR2: SEHNR and FQNEAQ (reference sequence). The CDR3 sequence is 15 residues long. The CDR3 sequence: CASSLGQGSTDTQYF.

The gene calls are TRBV14 and TRBJ1-1; the TCRdb call, TRBD1, lacks DNA for checking. This CDR3 is 17 amino acids long. Germline assignment: CDR1 SGHDN and CDR2 FVKESK. The CDR3 loop is CASSHLDSGQGPWGAFF.

The chain links TRBV25-1 to TRBJ1-2; TCRdb gives TRBD1 as the D gene, but with no DNA this cannot be confirmed. The CDR3 runs to 17 residues. Germline V gene lookup returns CDR1 MGHDK and CDR2 SYGVNS. The CDR3 protein is CASSEGTGGILNYGYTF.

This rearrangement joins TRBV7-9 to TRBJ2-5; TCRdb's D call, TRBD1, is unchecked because there is no DNA. CDR3 size: 17 residues. The germline gives CDR1 SEHNR, CDR2 FQNEAQ (reference sequence). The CDR3 here is CASSPPSGGEYQETQYF.

The chain joins TRBV7-6 to TRBJ2-3. The CDR3 is 12 amino acids. Germline V gives CDR1 SGHVS, CDR2 FNYEAQ. The CDR3 reads CASSLVGDTQYF. Drawing the rest from reference TRBV7-6 and TRBJ2-3, the complete variable domain is GAGVSQSPRYKVTKRGQDVALRCDPISGHVSLYWYRQALGQGPEFLTYFNYEAQQDKSGLPNDRFSAERPEGSISTLTIQRTEQRDSAMYRCASSLVGDTQYFGPGTRLTVL.

The chain links TRBV14 to TRBJ2-1; TCRdb designates TRBD1, a call that cannot be tested without DNA. From germline, CDR1 is SGHDN and CDR2 FVKESK. The length of the CDR3 is 15 residues. CDR3 protein: CASSQGRGGDPEQFF. Complete variable domain (other parts from reference TRBV14 and TRBJ2-1): EAGVTQFPSHSVIEKGQTVTLRCDPISGHDNLYWYRRVMGKEIKFLLHFVKESKQDESGMPNNRFLAERTGGTYSTLKVQPAELEDSGVYFCASSQGRGGDPEQFFGPGTRLTVL.